The 10 T cell receptor beta chains below come from one sample, sequenced in a study of cytomegalovirus exposure and HLA in healthy donors (dated by TCRdb to 2016 to 2017). The receptor library was made with the immunoSEQ multiplex PCR assay. For the multiplex PCR, a mixture combining 60 forward primers for TCR Vbeta segments and 13 reverse primers for TCR Jbeta segments was used. TCRdb re-hosts the immuneACCESS table, in-frame sequences only. Its copies lack some clones; in the studies checked, an unresolved V gene accounts for under half of them, and the cause for the rest is not known. This sample comprises approximately 170,000 clones, around 80% of them detected only once. In total, the top ten clones hold approximately 2.2% of the sample. Specimen: PBMCs. These receptors were collected from a woman in her 30s in good health and CMV-seropositive.

In this sample, this clone turned up once. This rearrangement joins TRBV4-1 to TRBJ1-4, with a weak D call TRBD1 (5 bases). V was shortened by 6 bases and J by 6 bases, with 14 bases between the two germline ends. There are 14 residues in the CDR3. Germline V gene sequence: CDR1 MGHRA, CDR2 YSYEKL. CDR3 coding DNA: TGCGCCAGCAGTCCCATCGGAGGGGATGAAAAACTGTTTTTT. Protein product: CASSPIGGDEKLFF.

The J gene is TRBJ1-6, the V gene TRBV6-6; 7 nucleotides line up with TRBD1. Per germline, CDR1 MNHNY and CDR2 SVGAGI (reference sequence). This CDR3 region has 15 residues. V gave up 5 bases and J gave up 7 bases; unmatched junction bases: 8. The CDR3 nucleotides read TGTGCCAGCAGTCCTAGGGGGCTCGGAAATTCACCCCTCCACTTT. Translating it yields CASSPRGLGNSPLHF.

This chain links TRBV2 with TRBJ1-1; TRBD1 matches at 7 bases. Losses at the gene ends were 6 bases for V and 1 base for J; bases not matched to a gene: 2. This CDR3 is 13 amino acids long. Germline V gene sequence: CDR1 SNHLY, CDR2 FYNNEI. CDR3 residues: CASRRQGNTEAFF. The CDR3 DNA sequence: TGTGCCAGCAGGAGACAGGGGAACACTGAAGCTTTCTTT.

V gene TRBV15 combines with J gene TRBJ2-5; D possibly corresponds to TRBD2 (6 bases). Germline V lookup: CDR1 LNHNV, CDR2 YYDKDF (reference sequence). The ends were cut back, 1 base at V and 2 bases at J, with 14 bases in the middle. The CDR3 loop spans 16 amino acids. The CDR3 nucleotides are TGTGCCACCAGCAGAGTCGGAGGGATTCTGCAAGAGACCCAGTACTTC. Residues: CATSRVGGILQETQYF.

This clone was counted a single time. The rearrangement joins TRBV5-1 to TRBJ2-2; 9 nucleotides match TRBD2. This CDR3 is built from 15 residues. V was pared by 0 bases and J by 7 bases, with 4 bases of the junction left unmatched. Germline V gene lookup returns CDR1 SGHRS and CDR2 YFSETQ. CDR3 in DNA: TGCGCCAGCAGCTTGGAGGCTAGCGGGGACGGGGAGCTGTTTTTT. Its protein is CASSLEASGDGELFF.

This chain links TRBV9 with TRBJ2-7, with a tentative D call TRBD1 (5 bases). CDR1 and CDR2 (germline): SGDLS, YYNGEE. The CDR3 spans 15 residues. Trimming took off 1 base at V and 3 bases at J, with 14 bases between the two ends. CDR3 DNA: TGTGCCAGCAGCGTAAGTGCCACAGGAGTCTACGAGCAGTACTTC. Protein: CASSVSATGVYEQYF.

This chain links TRBV7-8 with TRBJ1-1; TRBD1 agrees at 8 bases. Germline CDR1 SGHVS, CDR2 FQNEAQ. The ends lost 4 bases at V and 6 bases at J; junction bases unmatched: 7. The CDR3 contains 14 residues. The CDR3 spells CASSSDQGAAEAFF. Here the CDR3 DNA reads TGTGCCAGCAGCTCGGACCAGGGGGCGGCTGAAGCTTTCTTT.

The J gene is TRBJ2-2, the V gene TRBV2; 8 nucleotides line up with TRBD1. The CDR3 covers 13 residues. J was trimmed by 4 bases and V by 6 bases; bases with no gene match: 1. The germline CDR1 and CDR2 sequences are SNHLY and FYNNEI. CDR3 sequence: CASRDRVTGELFF. As DNA, the CDR3 is TGTGCCAGCAGGGACAGGGTCACCGGGGAGCTGTTTTTT.

This clone was seen once. The chain couples TRBV5-4 to TRBJ2-2; 9 bases agree with TRBD1. CDR3 length: 16 amino acids. The germline V gene encodes CDR1 SGHNT and CDR2 YYREEE (reference sequence). Losses at the gene ends were 7 bases for V and 5 bases for J; bases not matched to a gene: 12. The CDR3 DNA reads as TGTGCCAGCGCCGATATGACAGGGGGAGGGACCGGGGAGCTGTTTTTT. It translates to CASADMTGGGTGELFF.

The chain uses TRBV10-3 and TRBJ2-1; TRBD1 agrees at 8 bases. The germline CDR1 and CDR2 sequences are ENHRY and SYGVKD. The J segment lost 0 bases and the V segment lost 3 bases, leaving 4 bases of the junction unmatched. The CDR3 runs 16 residues. Written as DNA, the CDR3 is TGTGCCATCAGTGACGATGGACAGGGCTCCTACAATGAGCAGTTCTTC. Residues: CAISDDGQGSYNEQFF.